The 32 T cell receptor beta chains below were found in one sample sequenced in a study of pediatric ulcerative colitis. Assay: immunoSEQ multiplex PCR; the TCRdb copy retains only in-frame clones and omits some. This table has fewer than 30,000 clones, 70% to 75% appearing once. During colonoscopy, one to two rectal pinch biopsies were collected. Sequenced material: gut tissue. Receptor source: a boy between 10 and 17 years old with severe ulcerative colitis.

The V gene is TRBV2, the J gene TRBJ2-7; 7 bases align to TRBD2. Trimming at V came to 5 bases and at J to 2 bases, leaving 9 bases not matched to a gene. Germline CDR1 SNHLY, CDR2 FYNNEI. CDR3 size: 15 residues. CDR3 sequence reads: CASSLSSGQAYEQYF. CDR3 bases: TGTGCCAGCAGTTTAAGTAGCGGGCAGGCCTACGAGCAGTACTTC.

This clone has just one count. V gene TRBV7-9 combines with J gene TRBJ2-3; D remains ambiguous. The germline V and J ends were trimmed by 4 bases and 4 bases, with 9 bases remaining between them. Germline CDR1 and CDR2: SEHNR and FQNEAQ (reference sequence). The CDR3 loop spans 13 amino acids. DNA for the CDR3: TGTGCCAGCAGCTCCGGATTCCCAGATACGCAGTATTTT. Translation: CASSSGFPDTQYF.

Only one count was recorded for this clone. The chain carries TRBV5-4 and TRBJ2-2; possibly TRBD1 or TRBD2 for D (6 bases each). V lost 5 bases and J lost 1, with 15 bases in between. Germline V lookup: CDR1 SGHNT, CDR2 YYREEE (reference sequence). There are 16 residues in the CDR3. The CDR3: CASSRVGGENTGELFF. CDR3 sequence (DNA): TGTGCCAGCAGTCGGGTGGGGGGCGAGAACACCGGGGAGCTGTTTTTT.

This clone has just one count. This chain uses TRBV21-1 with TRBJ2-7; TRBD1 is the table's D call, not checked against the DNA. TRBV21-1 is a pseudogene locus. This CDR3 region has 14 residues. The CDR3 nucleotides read TGTGCCAGCAGCAGGGCAGGGGGCTCCTACGAGCAGTACTTC. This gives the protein CASSRAGGSYEQYF.

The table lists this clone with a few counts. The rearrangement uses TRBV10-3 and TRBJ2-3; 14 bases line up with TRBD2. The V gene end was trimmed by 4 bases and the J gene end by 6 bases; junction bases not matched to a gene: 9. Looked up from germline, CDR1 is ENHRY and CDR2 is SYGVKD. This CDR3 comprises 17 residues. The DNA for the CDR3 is TGTGCCATCAGTGGGCTCGGACTAGCGGGAGGACCGGATACGCAGTATTTT. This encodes CAISGLGLAGGPDTQYF.

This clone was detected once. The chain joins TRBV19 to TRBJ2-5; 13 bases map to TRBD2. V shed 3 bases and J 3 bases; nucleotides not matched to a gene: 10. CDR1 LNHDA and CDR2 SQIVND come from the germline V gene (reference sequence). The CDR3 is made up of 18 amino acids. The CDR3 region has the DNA TGTGCCAGTAGTATCGGACTAGCGGGAGATCGAAGGGAAGAGACCCAGTACTTC. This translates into CASSIGLAGDRREETQYF.

The CDR3 is CATSQQGYEQYF. CDR3 DNA: TGTGCCACCAGCCAGCAGGGTTACGAGCAGTACTTC. This chain joins TRBV19 and TRBJ2-7; TRBD1 is a possible D gene (5 bases). Looked up from germline, CDR1 is LNHDA and CDR2 is SQIVND (reference sequence). This CDR3 spans 12 amino acids. Trimming shortened V by 10 bases and J by 4 bases, and 14 bases separated the two germline ends. Full variable domain (remainder filled in from reference TRBV19 and TRBJ2-7): DGGITQSPKYLFRKEGQNVTLSCEQNLNHDAMYWYRQDPGQGLRLIYYSQIVNDFQKGDIAEGYSVSREKKESFPLTVTSAQKNPTAFYLCATSQQGYEQYFGPGTRLTVT.

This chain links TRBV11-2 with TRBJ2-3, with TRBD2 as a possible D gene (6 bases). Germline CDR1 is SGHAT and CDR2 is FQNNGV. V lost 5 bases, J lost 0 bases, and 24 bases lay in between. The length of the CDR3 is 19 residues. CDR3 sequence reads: CASSPRSGLATSSTDTQYF. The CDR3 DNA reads TGTGCCAGCAGCCCTAGGTCTGGGCTAGCGACTTCTAGCACAGATACGCAGTATTTT.

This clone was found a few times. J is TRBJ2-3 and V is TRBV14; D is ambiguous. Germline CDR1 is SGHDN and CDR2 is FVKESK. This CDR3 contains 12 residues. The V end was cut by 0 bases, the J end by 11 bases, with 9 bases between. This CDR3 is CASSQDPFVQYF. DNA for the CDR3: TGTGCCAGCAGCCAAGATCCCTTCGTGCAGTATTTT.

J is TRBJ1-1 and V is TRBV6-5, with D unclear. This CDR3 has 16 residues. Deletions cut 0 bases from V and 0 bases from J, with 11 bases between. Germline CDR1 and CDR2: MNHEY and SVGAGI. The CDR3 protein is CASSYSPRPMNTEAFF. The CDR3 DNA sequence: TGTGCCAGCAGTTACTCCCCAAGGCCTATGAACACTGAAGCTTTCTTT.

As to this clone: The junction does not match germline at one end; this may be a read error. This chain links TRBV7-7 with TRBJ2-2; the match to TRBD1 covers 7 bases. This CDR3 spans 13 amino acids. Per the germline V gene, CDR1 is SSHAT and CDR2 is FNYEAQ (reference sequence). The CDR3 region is CASSARGNGELFF. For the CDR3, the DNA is TGTGCTAGCAGCGCCAGGGGGAACGGGGAGCTGTTTTTT. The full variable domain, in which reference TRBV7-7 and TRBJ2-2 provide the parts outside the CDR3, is GAGVSQSPRYKVTKRGQDVTLRCDPISSHATLYWYQQALGQGPEFLTYFNYEAQPDKSGLPSDRFSAERPEGSISTLTIQRTEQRDSAMYRCASSARGNGELFFGEGSRLTVL.

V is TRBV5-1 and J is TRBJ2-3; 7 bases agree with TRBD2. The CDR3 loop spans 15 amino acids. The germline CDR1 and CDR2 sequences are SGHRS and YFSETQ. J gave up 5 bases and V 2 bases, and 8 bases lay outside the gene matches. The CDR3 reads CASSFQAGLLDTQYF. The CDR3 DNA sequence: TGCGCCAGCAGCTTTCAAGCGGGGCTCCTAGATACGCAGTATTTT.

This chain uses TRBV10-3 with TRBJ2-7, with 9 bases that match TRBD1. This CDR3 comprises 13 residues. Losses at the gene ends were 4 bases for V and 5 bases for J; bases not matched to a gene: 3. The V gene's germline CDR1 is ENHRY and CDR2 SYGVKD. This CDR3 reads CAISGDRDDEQYF. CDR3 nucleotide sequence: TGTGCCATCAGTGGGGACAGGGACGACGAGCAGTACTTC.

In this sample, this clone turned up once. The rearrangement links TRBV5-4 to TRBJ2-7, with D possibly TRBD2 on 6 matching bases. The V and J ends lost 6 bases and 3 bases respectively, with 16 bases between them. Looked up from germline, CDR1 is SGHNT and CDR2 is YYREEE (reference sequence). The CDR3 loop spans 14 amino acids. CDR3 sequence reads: CASTARRGFYEQYF. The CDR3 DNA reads TGTGCCAGCACCGCCCGGAGGGGCTTCTACGAGCAGTACTTC. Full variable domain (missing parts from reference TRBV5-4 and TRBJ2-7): ETGVTQSPTHLIKTRGQQVTLRCSSQSGHNTVSWYQQALGQGPQFIFQYYREEENGRGNFPPRFSGLQFPNYSSELNVNALELDDSALYLCASTARRGFYEQYFGPGTRLTVT.

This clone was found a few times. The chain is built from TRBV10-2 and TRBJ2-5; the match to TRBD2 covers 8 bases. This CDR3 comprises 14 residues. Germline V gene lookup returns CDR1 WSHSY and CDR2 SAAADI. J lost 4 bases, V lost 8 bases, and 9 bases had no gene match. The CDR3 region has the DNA TGCGCCAGCTTCGACCGGCTAGCGGGAGAGACCCAGTACTTC. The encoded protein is CASFDRLAGETQYF.

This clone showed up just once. The CDR3 loop is CATALGGTDTQYF. CDR3 DNA sequence: TGTGCCACAGCCCTAGGGGGCACAGATACGCAGTATTTT. The gene calls are TRBV15 and TRBJ2-3; D perhaps matches TRBD1 (5 bases). V lost 9 bases and J lost 1, with 11 bases in between. The CDR3 is made up of 13 amino acids. CDR1 is LNHNV and CDR2 is YYDKDF in the germline V gene (reference sequence).

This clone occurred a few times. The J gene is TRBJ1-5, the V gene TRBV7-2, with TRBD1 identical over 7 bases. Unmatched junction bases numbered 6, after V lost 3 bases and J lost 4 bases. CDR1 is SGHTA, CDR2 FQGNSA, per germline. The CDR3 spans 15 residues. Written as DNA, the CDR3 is TGTGCCAGCAGCTTCACTTTACAGGGGAATCAGCCCCAGCATTTT. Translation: CASSFTLQGNQPQHF.

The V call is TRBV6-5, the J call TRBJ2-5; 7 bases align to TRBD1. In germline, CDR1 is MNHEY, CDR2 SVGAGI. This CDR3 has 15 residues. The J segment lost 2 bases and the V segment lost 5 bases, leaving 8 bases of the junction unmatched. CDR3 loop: CASSREGAGQETQYF. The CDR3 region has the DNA TGTGCCAGCAGTCGCGAGGGGGCGGGTCAAGAGACCCAGTACTTC.

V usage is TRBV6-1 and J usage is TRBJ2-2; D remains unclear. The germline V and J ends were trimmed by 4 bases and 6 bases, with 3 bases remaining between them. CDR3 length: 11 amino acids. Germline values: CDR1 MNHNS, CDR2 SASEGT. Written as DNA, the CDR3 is TGTGCCAGCAGTGGGGCCGGGGAGCTGTTTTTT. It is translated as CASSGAGELFF.

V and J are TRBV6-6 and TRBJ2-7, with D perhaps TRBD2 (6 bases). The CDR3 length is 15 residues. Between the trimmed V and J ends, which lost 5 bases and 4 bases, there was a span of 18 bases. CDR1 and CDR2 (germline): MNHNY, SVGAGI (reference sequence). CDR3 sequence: CASSDRLGPRYEQYF. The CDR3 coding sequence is TGTGCCAGCAGTGACCGACTAGGCCCCCGTTACGAGCAGTACTTC.

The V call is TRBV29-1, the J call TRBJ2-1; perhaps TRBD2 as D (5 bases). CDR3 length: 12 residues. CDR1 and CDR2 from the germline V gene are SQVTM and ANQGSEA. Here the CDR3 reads CSAGGAADEQFF. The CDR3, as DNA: TGCAGTGCCGGAGGAGCGGCGGATGAGCAGTTCTTC.

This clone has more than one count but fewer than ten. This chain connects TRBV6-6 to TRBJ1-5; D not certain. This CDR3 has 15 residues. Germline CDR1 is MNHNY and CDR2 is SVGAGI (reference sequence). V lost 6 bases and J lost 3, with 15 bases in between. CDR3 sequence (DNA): TGTGCCAGCAGACCCCCCAGCCCTTACAATCAGCCCCAGCATTTT. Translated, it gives CASRPPSPYNQPQHF.

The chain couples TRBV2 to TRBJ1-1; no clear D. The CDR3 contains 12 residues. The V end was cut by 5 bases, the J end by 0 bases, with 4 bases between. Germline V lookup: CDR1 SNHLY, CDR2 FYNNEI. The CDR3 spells CASSWMNTEAFF. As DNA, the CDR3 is TGTGCCAGCAGTTGGATGAACACTGAAGCTTTCTTT.

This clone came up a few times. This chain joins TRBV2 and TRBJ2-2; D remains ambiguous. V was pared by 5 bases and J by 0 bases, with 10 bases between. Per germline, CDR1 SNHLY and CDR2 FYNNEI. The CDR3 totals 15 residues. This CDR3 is CASSLRSANTGELFF. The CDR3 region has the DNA TGTGCCAGCAGTTTAAGGAGCGCGAACACCGGGGAGCTGTTTTTT. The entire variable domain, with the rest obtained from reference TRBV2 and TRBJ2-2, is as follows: EPEVTQTPSHQVTQMGQEVILRCVPISNHLYFYWYRQILGQKVEFLVSFYNNEISEKSEIFDDQFSVERPDGSNFTLKIRSTKLEDSAMYFCASSLRSANTGELFFGEGSRLTVL.

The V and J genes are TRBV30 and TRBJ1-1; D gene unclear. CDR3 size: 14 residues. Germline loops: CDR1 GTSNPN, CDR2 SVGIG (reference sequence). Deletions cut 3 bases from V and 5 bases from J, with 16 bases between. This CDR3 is CAWSSLGVLTEAFF. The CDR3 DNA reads TGTGCCTGGAGCAGTCTTGGAGTACTAACTGAAGCTTTCTTT.

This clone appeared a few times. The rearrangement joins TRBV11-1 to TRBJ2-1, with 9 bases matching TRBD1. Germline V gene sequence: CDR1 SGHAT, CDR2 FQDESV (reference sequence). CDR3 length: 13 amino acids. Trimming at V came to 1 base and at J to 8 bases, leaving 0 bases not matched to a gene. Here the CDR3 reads CASSLGTGDEQFF. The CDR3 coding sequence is TGTGCCAGCAGCTTAGGGACAGGGGATGAGCAGTTCTTC.

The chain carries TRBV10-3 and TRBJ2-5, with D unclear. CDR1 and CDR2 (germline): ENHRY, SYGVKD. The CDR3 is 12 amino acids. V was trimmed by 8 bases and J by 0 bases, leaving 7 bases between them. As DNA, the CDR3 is TGTGCCATCGCTCGGGACCAAGAGACCCAGTACTTC. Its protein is CAIARDQETQYF.

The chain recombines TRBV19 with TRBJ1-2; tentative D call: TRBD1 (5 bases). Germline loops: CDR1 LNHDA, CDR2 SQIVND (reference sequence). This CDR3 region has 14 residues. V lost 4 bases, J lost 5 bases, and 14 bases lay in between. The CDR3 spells CASSTLGGRYGYTF. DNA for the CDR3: TGTGCCAGTAGTACCCTGGGGGGAAGATATGGCTACACCTTC. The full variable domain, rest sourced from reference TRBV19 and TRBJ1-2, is DGGITQSPKYLFRKEGQNVTLSCEQNLNHDAMYWYRQDPGQGLRLIYYSQIVNDFQKGDIAEGYSVSREKKESFPLTVTSAQKNPTAFYLCASSTLGGRYGYTFGSGTRLTVV.

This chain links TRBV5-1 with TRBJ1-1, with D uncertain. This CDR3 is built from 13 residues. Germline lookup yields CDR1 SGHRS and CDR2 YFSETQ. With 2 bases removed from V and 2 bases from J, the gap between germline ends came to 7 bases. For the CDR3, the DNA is TGCGCCAGCAGCTTTGCACAAAACACTGAAGCTTTCTTT. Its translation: CASSFAQNTEAFF.

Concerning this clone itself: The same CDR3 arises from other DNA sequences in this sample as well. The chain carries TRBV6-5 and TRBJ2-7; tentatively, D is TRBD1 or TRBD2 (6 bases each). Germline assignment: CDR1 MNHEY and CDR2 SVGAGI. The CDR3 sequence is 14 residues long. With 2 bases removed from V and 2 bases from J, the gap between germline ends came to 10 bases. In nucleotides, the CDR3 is TGTGCCAGCAGTTACCAGGGGACTGCCTACGAGCAGTACTTC. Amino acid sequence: CASSYQGTAYEQYF.

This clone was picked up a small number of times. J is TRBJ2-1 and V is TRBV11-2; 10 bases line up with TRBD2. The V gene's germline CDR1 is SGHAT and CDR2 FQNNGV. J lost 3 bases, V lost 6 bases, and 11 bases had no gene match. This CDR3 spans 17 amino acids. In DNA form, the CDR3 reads TGTGCCAGCAGTCCTGAACCTAGCGGGAGTCTCTACAATGAGCAGTTCTTC. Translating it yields CASSPEPSGSLYNEQFF.

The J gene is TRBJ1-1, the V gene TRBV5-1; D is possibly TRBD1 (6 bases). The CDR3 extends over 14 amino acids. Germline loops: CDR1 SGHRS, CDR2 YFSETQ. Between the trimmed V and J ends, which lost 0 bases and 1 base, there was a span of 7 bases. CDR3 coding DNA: TGCGCCAGCAGCTTGGAGGGACAGAACACTGAAGCTTTCTTT. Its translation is CASSLEGQNTEAFF. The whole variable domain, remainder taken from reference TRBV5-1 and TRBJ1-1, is KAGVTQTPRYLIKTRGQQVTLSCSPISGHRSVSWYQQTPGQGLQFLFEYFSETQRNKGNFPGRFSGRQFSNSRSEMNVSTLELGDSALYLCASSLEGQNTEAFFGQGTRLTVV.